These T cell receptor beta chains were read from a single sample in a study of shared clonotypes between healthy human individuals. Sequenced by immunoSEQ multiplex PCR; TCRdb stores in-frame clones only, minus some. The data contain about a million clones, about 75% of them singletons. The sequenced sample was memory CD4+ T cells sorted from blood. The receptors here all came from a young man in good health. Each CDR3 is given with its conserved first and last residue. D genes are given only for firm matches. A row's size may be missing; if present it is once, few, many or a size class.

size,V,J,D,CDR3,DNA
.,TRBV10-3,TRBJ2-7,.,CAISGREGVYEQYF,TGTGCCATCAGTGGACGCGAGGGCGTCTACGAGCAGTACTTC
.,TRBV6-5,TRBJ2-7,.,CASSYHPVSLEQYF,TGTGCCAGCAGTTACCACCCTGTTTCTTTAGAGCAGTACTTC
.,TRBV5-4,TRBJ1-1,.,CASSLARVGTEAFF,TGTGCCAGCAGTCTGGCAAGGGTAGGGACTGAAGCTTTCTTT
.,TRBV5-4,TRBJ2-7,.,CASSLEGYEQYF,TGTGCCAGCAGCTTGGAGGGGTACGAGCAGTACTTC
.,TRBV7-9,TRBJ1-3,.,CASSPTSGASTIYF,TGTGCCAGCAGCCCGACCAGCGGGGCAAGCACCATATATTTT
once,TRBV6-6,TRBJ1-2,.,CASSYTTYGYTF,TGTGCCAGCAGTTACACCACCTATGGCTACACCTTC
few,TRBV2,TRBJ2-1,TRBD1,CASNSRTGGLINEQFF,TGTGCCAGCAACTCACGGACAGGGGGCCTGATCAATGAGCAGTTCTTC
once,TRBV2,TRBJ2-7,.,CASEFRETAYEQYF,TGTGCCAGCGAGTTCAGGGAGACCGCCTACGAGCAGTACTTC
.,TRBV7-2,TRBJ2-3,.,CASSSRLTGIDTQYF,TGTGCCAGCAGCTCCCGACTCACTGGGATAGATACGCAGTATTTT
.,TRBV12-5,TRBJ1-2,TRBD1,CASGLGTGAFDGYTF,TGTGCTAGTGGTTTGGGGACAGGGGCTTTCGATGGCTACACCTTC
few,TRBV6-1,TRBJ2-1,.,CASSEAGRGNNEQFF,TGTGCCAGCAGTGAAGCGGGAAGAGGAAACAATGAGCAGTTCTTC